Listed below are T cell receptor beta chains from one sample, sequenced in a study of HIV-infected children after antiretroviral therapy interruption. From the 3' RACE reads, TCRdb called clonotypes with MiXCR, one entry per CDR3 protein. The data contain tens of thousands of distinct CDR3 sequences, more than 3.5% of them singletons. Sequencing was performed on CD45RA+ CD4+ T cells from PBMCs, pooled from several time points, taken from a donor given antiretroviral therapy, either interrupted or continuous. The receptor source for this set is a pool of human donors with HIV. CDR3s include the opening cysteine and the closing phenylalanine or tryptophan. Each record gives: D gene, V gene, J gene, clone size, CDR3 protein, CDR3 DNA. D genes are given only for firm matches. Clone size is not always given. Where it is, it says once, few, many or a class for expanded clones.

>NA|TRBV25-1|TRBJ1-1|many
CASSETRGLNTEASEAFF
TGTGCCAGCAGTGAGACCAGGGGCCTGAACACTGAAGCTTCGGAAGCTTTCTTT
>NA|TRBV7-3|TRBJ1-1|many
CASSLIKGTEAFF
TGTGCCAGCAGCTTAATCAAAGGCACTGAAGCTTTCTTT
>TRBD2|TRBV12-5|TRBJ2-7|NA
CASGLGGLASYEQYF
TGTGCTAGTGGTTTGGGAGGACTAGCGAGCTACGAGCAGTACTTC
>TRBD1|TRBV6-5|TRBJ2-7|few
CASSSHRGAYEQYF
TGTGCCAGCAGTTCCCACAGGGGAGCCTACGAGCAGTACTTC
>NA|TRBV11-2|TRBJ2-6|medium-sized
CASSSRWTTTSGANVLTF
TGTGCCAGCAGCTCGCGGTGGACAACGACTTCTGGGGCCAACGTCCTGACTTTC
>NA|TRBV5-1|TRBJ1-2|many
CASSWRPSNNGGYTF
TGCGCCAGCAGCTGGCGACCCTCTAACAATGGTGGCTACACCTTC
>TRBD2|TRBV12-3/TRBV12-4|TRBJ2-3|many
CASSFASGGISTDTQYF
TGTGCCAGCAGTTTCGCTAGCGGGGGGATCAGCACAGATACGCAGTATTTT
>TRBD2|TRBV12-3/TRBV12-4|TRBJ2-5|many
CASIPGGGETQYF
TGTGCCAGCATCCCCGGGGGAGGGGAGACCCAGTACTTC
>TRBD2|TRBV27|TRBJ2-2|many
CASSFQASGGFRTGELFF
TGTGCCAGCAGTTTTCAGGCGAGCGGGGGGTTTCGGACCGGGGAGCTGTTTTTT
>NA|TRBV7-2|TRBJ1-1|many
CASKGGVQNTEAFF
TGTGCCAGCAAGGGAGGCGTCCAGAACACTGAAGCTTTCTTT
>NA|TRBV12-3/TRBV12-4|TRBJ1-5|many
CASSSGTVNQPQHF
TGTGCCAGCAGTTCAGGGACGGTGAATCAGCCCCAGCATTTT
>NA|TRBV6-5|TRBJ2-7|many
CASSPPGTLSYEQYF
TGTGCCAGCAGTCCCCCCGGGACCCTCTCCTACGAGCAGTACTTC
>NA|TRBV20-1|TRBJ2-1|many
CSARGANNEQFF
TGCAGTGCTAGAGGCGCGAACAATGAGCAGTTCTTC
>TRBD1|TRBV23-1|TRBJ1-4|many
CASSQFQDRGGEKLFF
TGCGCCAGCAGTCAATTCCAGGACAGGGGAGGTGAAAAACTGTTTTTT
>NA|TRBV5-8|TRBJ2-3|many
CASSLGYTDTQYF
TGTGCCAGCAGCTTAGGATACACAGATACGCAGTATTTT
>NA|TRBV10-3|TRBJ1-1|few
CAISEKRTMNTEAFF
TGTGCCATCAGTGAGAAGAGGACCATGAACACTGAAGCTTTCTTT
>TRBD1|TRBV6-4|TRBJ1-5|many
CASSAQGAGRSNQPQHF
TGTGCCAGCAGTGCACAGGGGGCCGGGAGAAGCAATCAGCCCCAGCATTTT
>NA|TRBV20-1|TRBJ2-7|many
CSTRGTYEQYF
TGCAGTACAAGAGGAACCTACGAGCAGTACTTC
>TRBD1|TRBV5-1|TRBJ1-1|many
CASKPGTGGNTEAFF
TGCGCCAGCAAGCCCGGGACAGGGGGGAACACTGAAGCTTTCTTT
>NA|TRBV9|TRBJ2-2|many
CASSVRGQGNTGELFF
TGTGCCAGCAGCGTAAGAGGGCAGGGTAACACCGGGGAGCTGTTTTTT
>NA|TRBV7-2|TRBJ1-5|many
CASSLAGNLNQPQHF
TGTGCCAGCAGCTTAGCGGGTAACCTCAATCAGCCCCAGCATTTT
>TRBD2|TRBV5-6|TRBJ2-1|many
CASSSLAGDNDEQFF
TGTGCCAGCAGCTCACTAGCGGGGGACAACGATGAGCAGTTCTTC
>NA|TRBV28|TRBJ2-7|many
CASSVHTGSSYEQYF
TGTGCCAGCAGTGTCCATACAGGGAGCTCCTACGAGCAGTACTTC
>NA|TRBV5-1|TRBJ2-7|many
CASRDSYEQYF
TGCGCCAGCAGGGACTCCTACGAGCAGTACTTC
>NA|TRBV7-2|TRBJ2-1|many
CASSPDGGAYNEQFF
TGTGCCAGCAGCCCAGACGGGGGCGCCTACAATGAGCAGTTCTTC
>NA|TRBV10-2|TRBJ2-7|few
CASLVGRTAYPPYEQYF
TGCGCCAGCCTAGTCGGGCGGACAGCCTATCCACCCTACGAGCAGTACTTC
>NA|TRBV12-3/TRBV12-4|TRBJ1-5|few
CASRLDSNQPQHF
TGTGCCAGCAGGTTAGATAGCAATCAGCCCCAGCATTTT
>TRBD1|TRBV6-1|TRBJ2-1|NA
CASSEMGQGSDEQFF
TGTGCCAGCAGTGAAATGGGACAGGGGAGCGATGAGCAGTTCTTC
>TRBD1|TRBV29-1|TRBJ2-1|NA
CSVEGDRDNEQFF
TGCAGCGTTGAAGGCGACAGGGACAATGAGCAGTTCTTC
>TRBD2|TRBV6-6|TRBJ2-3|many
CASSPHSGGNADTQYF
TGTGCCAGCAGTCCACATAGCGGGGGGAATGCAGATACGCAGTATTTT
>NA|TRBV19|TRBJ2-7|many
CASSIHPRETYEQYF
TGTGCCAGTAGTATTCATCCCAGGGAAACCTACGAGCAGTACTTC
>NA|TRBV5-5|TRBJ2-1|many
CASSPGTNSYNEQFF
TGTGCCAGCAGCCCAGGGACAAACTCCTACAATGAGCAGTTCTTC
>NA|TRBV12-3/TRBV12-4|TRBJ2-6|medium-sized
CASSLSGANVLTF
TGTGCCAGCAGCCTATCTGGGGCCAACGTCCTGACTTTC
>NA|TRBV28|TRBJ2-7|few
CASGAHSESLYEQYF
TGTGCCAGCGGGGCTCACTCTGAGTCCCTTTACGAGCAGTACTTC
>NA|TRBV6-2/TRBV6-3|TRBJ1-2|many
CASSYDRHYGYTF
TGTGCCAGCAGTTATGACAGGCACTATGGCTACACCTTC
>NA|TRBV3-1|TRBJ2-7|many
CASSQVGTRLDEQYF
TGTGCCAGCAGCCAAGTGGGTACCAGGCTGGACGAGCAGTACTTC
>TRBD1|TRBV7-9|TRBJ2-7|NA
CASSYGQGAEQYF
TGTGCCAGCAGCTACGGACAGGGGGCCGAGCAGTACTTC
>TRBD2|TRBV2|TRBJ2-1|many
CASHAGGVNEQFF
TGTGCCAGCCACGCGGGGGGAGTCAATGAGCAGTTCTTC
>TRBD1|TRBV7-3|TRBJ1-1|many
CASSPTTGPNTEAFF
TGTGCCAGCAGCCCGACGACAGGGCCGAACACTGAAGCTTTCTTT
>TRBD1|TRBV12-3/TRBV12-4|TRBJ2-2|NA
CASGSPGQRDGELFF
TGTGCTAGTGGTTCCCCGGGACAGCGTGACGGGGAGCTGTTTTTT
>TRBD1|TRBV25-1|TRBJ1-6|many
CASSRPGQGAASPLHF
TGTGCCAGCAGCCGCCCCGGACAGGGGGCTGCCTCACCCCTCCACTTT
>NA|TRBV6-1|TRBJ2-7|many
CASSEGRLGQYF
TGTGCCAGCAGTGAGGGACGGCTGGGGCAGTACTTC
>NA|TRBV20-1|TRBJ1-6|many
CSARAKDGANSPLHF
TGCAGTGCTAGGGCTAAGGACGGAGCAAATTCACCCCTCCACTTT
>NA|TRBV18|TRBJ1-2|many
CASSLSGTPNYGYTF
TGTGCCAGCTCCCTCAGCGGGACCCCAAACTATGGCTACACCTTC
>NA|TRBV2|TRBJ2-5|many
CASSEKKTQYF
TGTGCCAGCAGCGAGAAAAAGACCCAGTACTTC
>NA|TRBV21-1|TRBJ2-1|many
CASSKIGGGIPYNEQFF
TGTGCCAGCAGCAAAATCGGTGGGGGGATCCCCTACAATGAGCAGTTCTTC
>NA|TRBV6-1|TRBJ2-3|medium-sized
CATTWANTDTQYF
TGTGCCACTACCTGGGCCAACACAGATACGCAGTATTTT
>NA|TRBV7-8|TRBJ2-7|many
CASSPSSSPYEQYF
TGTGCCAGCTCCCCCTCATCGTCTCCTTACGAGCAGTACTTC
>NA|TRBV13|TRBJ1-3|many
CASSSDRRSDTIYF
TGTGCCAGCAGCTCAGACAGGAGGTCGGACACCATATATTTT